Below, 2 T cell receptor beta chains from the same sample are listed, as sequenced in a study of CD8 T cells in Susac syndrome. With random hexamers, roughly 0.45 to 1 ug RNA was reverse transcribed. MiXCR was run by TCRdb on the immunoSEQ multiplex PCR reads, yielding one entry per CDR3 protein. This repertoire shows about 140,000 distinct CDR3 sequences, around 94% found once; its top ten account for approximately 0.27%. Sequencing input: CD8+ T cells from PBMCs. Source of these receptors: a human donor in good health.

This chain uses TRBV7-3 with TRBJ2-1, with D maybe TRBD1 (7 bases). The CDR3 length is 15 residues. V was trimmed by 6 bases and J by 4 bases, leaving 16 bases between them. The germline gives CDR1 SGHTA, CDR2 FQGTGA. CDR3 bases: TGTGCCAGCAGTCCAGGGGGAGGCGATTACAATGAGCAGTTCTTC. This sequence encodes CASSPGGGDYNEQFF.

The chain couples TRBV7-8 to TRBJ2-1; weak D call: TRBD2 (6 bases). CDR1 SGHVS and CDR2 FQNEAQ come from the germline V gene. The CDR3 has 15 residues. V was cut by 2 bases and J by 3 bases, with 11 bases left in between. The CDR3, as DNA: TGTGCCAGCAGCTTAAGTCCTAGCGACTACAATGAGCAGTTCTTC. This gives the protein CASSLSPSDYNEQFF.